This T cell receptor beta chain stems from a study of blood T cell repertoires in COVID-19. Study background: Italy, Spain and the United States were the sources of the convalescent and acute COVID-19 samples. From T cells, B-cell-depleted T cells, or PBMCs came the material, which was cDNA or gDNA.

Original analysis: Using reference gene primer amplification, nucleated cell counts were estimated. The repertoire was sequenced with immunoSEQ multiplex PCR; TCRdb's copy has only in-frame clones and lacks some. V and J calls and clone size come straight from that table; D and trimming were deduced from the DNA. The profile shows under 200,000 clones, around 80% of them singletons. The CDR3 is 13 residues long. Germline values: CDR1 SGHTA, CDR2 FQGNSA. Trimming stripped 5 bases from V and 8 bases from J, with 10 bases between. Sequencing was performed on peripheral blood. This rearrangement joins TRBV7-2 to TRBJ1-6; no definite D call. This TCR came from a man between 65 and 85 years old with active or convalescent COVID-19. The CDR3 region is CASSRRGDSPLHF. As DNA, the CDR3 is TGTGCCAGCAGCCGCCGGGGTGATTCACCCCTCCACTTT.